This T cell receptor beta chain was obtained from a study of blood T cell repertoires in COVID-19. Repertoires were generated with immunoSEQ multiplex PCR, while TCRdb's copy carries only in-frame clones and drops some. Among roughly 280,000 clones listed, around nine tenths were seen once. The germline CDR1 and CDR2 sequences are SNHLY and FYNNEI. V lost 4 bases and J lost 11, with 23 bases in between. The CDR3 has 15 amino acids. The chain combines TRBV2 with TRBJ1-1; a possible D gene is TRBD1 (6 bases). The source is a woman aged 55-70 years with COVID-19, enrolled during active disease. Sequencing used peripheral blood. The CDR3 sequence: CASSGNSGVVFRAFF. In DNA, the CDR3 is TGTGCCAGCAGTGGGAATTCAGGGGTTGTATTTAGGGCTTTCTTT. Variable domain in full (rest from reference TRBV2 and TRBJ1-1): EPEVTQTPSHQVTQMGQEVILRCVPISNHLYFYWYRQILGQKVEFLVSFYNNEISEKSEIFDDQFSVERPDGSNFTLKIRSTKLEDSAMYFCASSGNSGVVFRAFFGQGTRLTVV.